The present T cell receptor (beta chain) was sequenced within a study of neoadjuvant nivolumab and ipilimumab in lung cancer. V was cut by 4 bases and J by 0 bases, with 7 bases left in between. Per germline, CDR1 MNHNS and CDR2 SASEGT. This CDR3 comprises 14 residues. Generated by immunoSEQ multiplex PCR, the TCRdb table keeps only in-frame clones and is missing some. This table holds 40,000 to 55,000 clones, 85% to 90% found once. This clonotype originated in an adult with non-small cell lung cancer. Some clones in this sample may be carry-over from other donors' samples. The chain has TRBV6-1 and TRBJ1-5; TRBD1 is a possible D gene (5 bases). The source material was blood, sampled before neoadjuvant nivolumab, alone or with ipilimumab. The CDR3 DNA follows: TGTGCCAGCAGTGGTGGGGGTAGCAATCAGCCCCAGCATTTT. It translates to CASSGGGSNQPQHF.